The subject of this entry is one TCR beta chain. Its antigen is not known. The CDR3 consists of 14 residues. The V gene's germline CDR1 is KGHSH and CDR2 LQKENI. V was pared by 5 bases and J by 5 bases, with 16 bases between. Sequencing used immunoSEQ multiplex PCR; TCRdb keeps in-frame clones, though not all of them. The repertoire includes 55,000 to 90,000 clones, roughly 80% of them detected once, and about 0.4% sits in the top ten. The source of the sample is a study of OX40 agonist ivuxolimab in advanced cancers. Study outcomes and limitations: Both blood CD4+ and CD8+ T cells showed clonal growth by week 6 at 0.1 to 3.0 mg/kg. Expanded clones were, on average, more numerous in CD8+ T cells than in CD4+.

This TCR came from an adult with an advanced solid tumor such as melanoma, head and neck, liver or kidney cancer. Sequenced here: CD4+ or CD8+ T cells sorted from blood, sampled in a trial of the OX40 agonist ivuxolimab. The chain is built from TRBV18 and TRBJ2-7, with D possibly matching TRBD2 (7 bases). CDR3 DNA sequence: TGTGCCAGCTCAAAGGGGGGGGCCTCAAACGAGCAGTACTTC. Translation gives CASSKGGASNEQYF.